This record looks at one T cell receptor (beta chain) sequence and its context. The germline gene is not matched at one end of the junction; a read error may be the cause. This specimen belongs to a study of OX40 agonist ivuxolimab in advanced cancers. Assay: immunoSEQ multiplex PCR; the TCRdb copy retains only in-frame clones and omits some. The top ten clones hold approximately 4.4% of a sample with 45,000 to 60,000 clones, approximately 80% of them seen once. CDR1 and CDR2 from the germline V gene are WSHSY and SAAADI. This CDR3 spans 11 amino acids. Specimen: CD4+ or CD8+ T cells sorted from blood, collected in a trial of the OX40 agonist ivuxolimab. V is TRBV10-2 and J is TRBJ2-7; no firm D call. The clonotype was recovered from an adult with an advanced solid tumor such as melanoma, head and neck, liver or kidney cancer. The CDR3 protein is CASSALPTKDF. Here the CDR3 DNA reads TGCGCCAGCAGTGCTCTCCCAACCAAGGACTTC.